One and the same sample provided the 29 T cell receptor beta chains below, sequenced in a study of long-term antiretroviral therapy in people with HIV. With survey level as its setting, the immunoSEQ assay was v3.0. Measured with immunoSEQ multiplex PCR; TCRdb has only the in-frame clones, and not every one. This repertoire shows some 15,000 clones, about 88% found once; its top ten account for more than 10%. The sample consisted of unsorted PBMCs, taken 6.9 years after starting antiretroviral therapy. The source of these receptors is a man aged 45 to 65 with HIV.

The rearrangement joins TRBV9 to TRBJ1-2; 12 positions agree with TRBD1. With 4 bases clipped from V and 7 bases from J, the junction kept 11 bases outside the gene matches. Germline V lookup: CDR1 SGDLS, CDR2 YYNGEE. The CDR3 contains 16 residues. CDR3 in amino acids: CASSLAPGQGARGYTF. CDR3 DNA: TGTGCCAGCAGCCTAGCTCCGGGACAGGGGGCGCGTGGCTACACCTTC.

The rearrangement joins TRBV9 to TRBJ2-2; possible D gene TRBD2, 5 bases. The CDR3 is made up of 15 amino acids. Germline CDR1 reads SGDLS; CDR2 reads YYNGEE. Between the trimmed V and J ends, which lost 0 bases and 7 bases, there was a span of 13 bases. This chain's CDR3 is CASSVGLAEVGELFF. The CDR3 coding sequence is TGTGCCAGCAGCGTAGGGCTAGCCGAGGTCGGGGAGCTGTTTTTT.

The CDR3: CASSFRTGYQNIQYF. The CDR3 DNA follows: TGTGCCAGCAGTTTTCGAACGGGGTACCAAAACATTCAGTACTTC. The rearrangement uses TRBV27 and TRBJ2-4; TRBD2 is a possible D gene (5 bases). This CDR3 has 15 amino acids. Trimming cost V 3 bases and J 5 bases, with 14 bases left between them. The germline CDR1 and CDR2 sequences are MNHEY and SMNVEV (reference sequence).

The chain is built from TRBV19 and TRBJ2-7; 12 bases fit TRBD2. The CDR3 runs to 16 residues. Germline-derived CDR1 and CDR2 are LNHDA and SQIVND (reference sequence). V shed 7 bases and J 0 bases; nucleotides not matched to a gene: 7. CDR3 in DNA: TGTGCCAGTACTAGCGGGAGGGCTCTGAGCTCCTACGAGCAGTACTTC. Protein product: CASTSGRALSSYEQYF.

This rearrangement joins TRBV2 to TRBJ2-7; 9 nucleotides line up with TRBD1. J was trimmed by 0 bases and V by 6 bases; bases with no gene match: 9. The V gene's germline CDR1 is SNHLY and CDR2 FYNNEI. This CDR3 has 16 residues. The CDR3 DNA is TGTGCCAGCAGCGACCCCGGGACAGGGAGCTCCTACGAGCAGTACTTC. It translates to CASSDPGTGSSYEQYF.

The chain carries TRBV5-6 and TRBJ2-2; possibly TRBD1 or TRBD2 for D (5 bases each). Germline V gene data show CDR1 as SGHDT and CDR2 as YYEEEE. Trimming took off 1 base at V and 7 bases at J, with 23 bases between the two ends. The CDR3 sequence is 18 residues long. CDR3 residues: CASSLFRDPSYSRGELFF. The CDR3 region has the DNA TGTGCCAGCAGCTTGTTTCGGGACCCTTCGTATTCCCGCGGGGAGCTGTTTTTT.

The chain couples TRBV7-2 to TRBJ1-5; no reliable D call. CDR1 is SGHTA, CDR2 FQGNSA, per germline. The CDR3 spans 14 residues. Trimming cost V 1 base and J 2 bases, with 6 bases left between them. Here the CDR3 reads CASSLGGGNQPQHF. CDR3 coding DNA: TGTGCCAGCAGCTTAGGAGGCGGCAATCAGCCCCAGCATTTT.

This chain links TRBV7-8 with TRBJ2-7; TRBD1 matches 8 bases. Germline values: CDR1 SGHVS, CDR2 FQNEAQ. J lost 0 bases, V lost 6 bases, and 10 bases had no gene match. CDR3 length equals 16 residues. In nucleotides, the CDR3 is TGTGCCAGCAGTCGATCTACAGGGGGTCTCTCCTACGAGCAGTACTTC. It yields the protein CASSRSTGGLSYEQYF.

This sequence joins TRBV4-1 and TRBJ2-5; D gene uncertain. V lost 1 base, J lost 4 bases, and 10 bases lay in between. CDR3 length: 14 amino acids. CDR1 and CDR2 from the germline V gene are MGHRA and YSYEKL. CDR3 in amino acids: CASSQGGSGETQYF. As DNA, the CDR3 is TGCGCCAGCAGCCAAGGGGGTTCCGGAGAGACCCAGTACTTC.

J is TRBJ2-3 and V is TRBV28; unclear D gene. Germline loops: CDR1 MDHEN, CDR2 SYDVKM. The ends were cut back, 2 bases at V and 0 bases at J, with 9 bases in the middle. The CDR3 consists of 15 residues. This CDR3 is CASSLEKSSTDTQYF. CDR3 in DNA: TGTGCCAGCAGTTTAGAAAAGTCTAGCACAGATACGCAGTATTTT.

CDR3 DNA: TGCGCCAGCAGCTTCGGGAGCGGCACAGATACGCAGTATTTT. The encoded protein is CASSFGSGTDTQYF. This chain uses TRBV5-1 with TRBJ2-3, with D possibly matching TRBD2 (6 bases). Between the trimmed V and J ends, which lost 2 bases and 1 base, there was a span of 8 bases. The CDR3 is made up of 14 amino acids. Germline V gene data show CDR1 as SGHRS and CDR2 as YFSETQ.

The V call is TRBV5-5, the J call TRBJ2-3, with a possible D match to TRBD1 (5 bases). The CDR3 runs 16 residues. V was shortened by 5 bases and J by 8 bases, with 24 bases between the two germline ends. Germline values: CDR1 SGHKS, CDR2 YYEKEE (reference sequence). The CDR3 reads CASRPSAGWAPGTQYF. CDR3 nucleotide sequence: TGTGCCAGCAGACCCTCGGCAGGGTGGGCCCCGGGTACGCAGTATTTT.

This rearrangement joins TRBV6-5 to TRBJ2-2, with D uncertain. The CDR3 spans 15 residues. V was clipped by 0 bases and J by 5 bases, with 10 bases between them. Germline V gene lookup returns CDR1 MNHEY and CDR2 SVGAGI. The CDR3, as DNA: TGTGCCAGCAGTTACTCTAGAGTAGGGACCGGGGAGCTGTTTTTT. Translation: CASSYSRVGTGELFF.

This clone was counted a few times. CDR3 in DNA: TGTGCCAGCAGTCAGACACGCGAGATCTATGGCTACACCTTC. It translates to CASSQTREIYGYTF. This chain links TRBV27 with TRBJ1-2, with D unclear. V dropped 5 bases and J dropped 4 bases, with 14 bases sitting between them. The CDR3 spans 14 residues. Germline loops: CDR1 MNHEY, CDR2 SMNVEV (reference sequence).

The DNA of the CDR3 is TGTGCCAACAGGAGGACGGGATCCAATGAGCAGTTCTTC. It translates to CANRRTGSNEQFF. The chain carries TRBV28 and TRBJ2-1; D might be TRBD1 or TRBD2, each matching 5 bases. CDR1 is MDHEN and CDR2 is SYDVKM in the germline V gene. The V and J ends lost 10 bases and 6 bases respectively, with 16 bases between them. The CDR3 is 13 residues long.

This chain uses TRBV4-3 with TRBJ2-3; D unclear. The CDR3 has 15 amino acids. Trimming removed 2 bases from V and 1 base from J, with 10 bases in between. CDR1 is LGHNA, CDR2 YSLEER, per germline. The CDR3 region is CASSQRFVGTDTQYF. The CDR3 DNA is TGCGCCAGCAGCCAACGATTTGTAGGCACAGATACGCAGTATTTT.

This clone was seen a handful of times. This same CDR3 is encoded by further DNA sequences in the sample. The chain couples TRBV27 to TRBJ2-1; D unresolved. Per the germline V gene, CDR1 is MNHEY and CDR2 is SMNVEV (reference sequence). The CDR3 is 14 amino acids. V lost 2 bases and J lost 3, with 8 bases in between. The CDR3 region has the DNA TGTGCCAGCAGTTTAGGTGCTGGCTACAATGAGCAGTTCTTC. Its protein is CASSLGAGYNEQFF.

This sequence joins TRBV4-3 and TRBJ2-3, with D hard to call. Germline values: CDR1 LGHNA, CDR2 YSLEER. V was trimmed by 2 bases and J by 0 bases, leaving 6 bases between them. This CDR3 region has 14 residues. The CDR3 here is CASSQKASTDTQYF. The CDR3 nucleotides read TGCGCCAGCAGCCAAAAGGCGAGCACAGATACGCAGTATTTT.

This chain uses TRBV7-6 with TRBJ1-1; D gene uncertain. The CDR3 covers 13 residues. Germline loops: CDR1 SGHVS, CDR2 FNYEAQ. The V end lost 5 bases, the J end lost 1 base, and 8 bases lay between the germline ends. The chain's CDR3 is CASSPGGNTEAFF. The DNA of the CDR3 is TGTGCCAGCAGCCCAGGCGGGAACACTGAAGCTTTCTTT.

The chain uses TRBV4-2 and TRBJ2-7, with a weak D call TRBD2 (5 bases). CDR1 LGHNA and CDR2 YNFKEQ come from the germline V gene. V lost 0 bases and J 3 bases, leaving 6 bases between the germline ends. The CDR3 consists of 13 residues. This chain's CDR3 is CASSQERVYEQYF. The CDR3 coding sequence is TGTGCCAGCAGCCAAGAGAGGGTCTACGAGCAGTACTTC.

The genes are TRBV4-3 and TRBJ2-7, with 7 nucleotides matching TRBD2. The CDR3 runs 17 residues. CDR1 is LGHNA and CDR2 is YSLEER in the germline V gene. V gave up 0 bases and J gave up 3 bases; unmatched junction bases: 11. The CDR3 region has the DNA TGCGCCAGCAGCCAAGATCTCGGGCTAGCGGCAGTCTACGAGCAGTACTTC. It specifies CASSQDLGLAAVYEQYF.

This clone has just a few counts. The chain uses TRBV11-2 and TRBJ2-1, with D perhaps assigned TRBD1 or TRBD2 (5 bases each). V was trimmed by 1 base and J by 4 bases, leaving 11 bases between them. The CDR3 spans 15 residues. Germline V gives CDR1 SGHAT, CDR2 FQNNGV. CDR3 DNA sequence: TGTGCCAGCAGCTTAGCCGGGACCCAGTACAATGAGCAGTTCTTC. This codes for CASSLAGTQYNEQFF.

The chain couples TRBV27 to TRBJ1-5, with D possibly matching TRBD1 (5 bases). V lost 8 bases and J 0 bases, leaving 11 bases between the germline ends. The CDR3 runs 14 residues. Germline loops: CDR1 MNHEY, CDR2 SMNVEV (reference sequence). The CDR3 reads CASGGSGSNQPQHF. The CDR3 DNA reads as TGTGCCAGCGGGGGGTCGGGTAGCAATCAGCCCCAGCATTTT.

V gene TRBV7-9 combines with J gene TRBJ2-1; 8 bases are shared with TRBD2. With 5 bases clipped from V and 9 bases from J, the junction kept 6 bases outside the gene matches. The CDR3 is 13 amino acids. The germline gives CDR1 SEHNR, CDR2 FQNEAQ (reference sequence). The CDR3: CASSRSSGVEQFF. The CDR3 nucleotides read TGTGCCAGCAGCCGAAGTAGCGGGGTTGAGCAGTTCTTC.

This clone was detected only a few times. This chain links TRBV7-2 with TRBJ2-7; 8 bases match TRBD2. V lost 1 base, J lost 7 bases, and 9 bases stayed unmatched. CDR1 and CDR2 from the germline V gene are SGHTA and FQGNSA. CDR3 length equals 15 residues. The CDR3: CASSLVAAGAGEQYF. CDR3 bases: TGTGCCAGCAGCTTAGTGGCAGCGGGAGCTGGTGAGCAGTACTTC.

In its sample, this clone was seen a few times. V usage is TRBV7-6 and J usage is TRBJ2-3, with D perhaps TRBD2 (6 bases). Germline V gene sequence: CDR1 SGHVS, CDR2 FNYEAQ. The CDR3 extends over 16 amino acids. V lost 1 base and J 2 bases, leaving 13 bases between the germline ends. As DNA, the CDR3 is TGTGCCAGCAGCTTAGGTAGCGGTATTACCACAGATACGCAGTATTTT. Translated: CASSLGSGITTDTQYF.

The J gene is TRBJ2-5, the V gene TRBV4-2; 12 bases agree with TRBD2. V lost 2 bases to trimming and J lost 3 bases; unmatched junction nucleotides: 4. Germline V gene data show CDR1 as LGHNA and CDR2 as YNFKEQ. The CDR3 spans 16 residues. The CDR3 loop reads CASSQNLAGGEETQYF. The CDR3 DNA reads TGTGCCAGCAGCCAAAATCTAGCGGGAGGGGAAGAGACCCAGTACTTC.

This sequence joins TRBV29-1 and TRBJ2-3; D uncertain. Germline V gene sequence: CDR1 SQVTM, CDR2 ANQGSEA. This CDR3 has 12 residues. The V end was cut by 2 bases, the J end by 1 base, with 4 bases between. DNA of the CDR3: TGCAGCGTTGAAAGGGGCACAGATACGCAGTATTTT. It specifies CSVERGTDTQYF.

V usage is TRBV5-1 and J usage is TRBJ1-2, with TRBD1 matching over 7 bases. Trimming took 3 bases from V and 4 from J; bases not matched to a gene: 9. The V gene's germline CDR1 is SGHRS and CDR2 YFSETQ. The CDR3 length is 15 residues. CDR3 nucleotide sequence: TGCGCCAGCAGCTCCACAGGGGATAGAAGCTATGGCTACACCTTC. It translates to CASSSTGDRSYGYTF.